This T cell receptor beta chain was found in a study of blood T cell repertoires in COVID-19. Measured with immunoSEQ multiplex PCR; TCRdb has only the in-frame clones, and not every one. The data hold 350,000 to 450,000 clones, with more than 70% observed a single time. V gave up 7 bases and J gave up 5 bases; unmatched junction bases: 3. The CDR3 totals 12 residues. Germline CDR1 is SGHTA and CDR2 is FQGNSA. V is TRBV7-2 and J is TRBJ2-5; TRBD2 matches 8 bases. The TCR sequence derives from a man in his forties in a cohort exposed to, infected with or recovered from COVID-19 (not recorded which). Sequenced material: PBMCs or T cells enriched from blood (not recorded which). DNA of the CDR3: TGTGCCAGCAAGTCGGGGGGGGAGACCCAGTACTTC. Its translation: CASKSGGETQYF.